The 27 T cell receptor beta chains below were found in one sample sequenced in a study of blood T cell repertoires in COVID-19. The data were produced by immunoSEQ multiplex PCR, yet TCRdb's version contains in-frame clones alone and is incomplete. In the table there are over 200,000 clones, about nine tenths of which are singletons. Material: peripheral blood. All receptors come from a man aged 35 to 55 with acute or convalescent COVID-19.

The rearrangement uses TRBV4-1 and TRBJ2-4, with 8 bases that match TRBD2. The germline V gene encodes CDR1 MGHRA and CDR2 YSYEKL. With V trimmed by 3 bases and J by 2 bases, 9 bases remained unmatched. The CDR3 has 17 residues. The chain's CDR3 is CASSHSGAQWTKNIQYF. In nucleotides, the CDR3 is TGCGCCAGCAGCCATAGCGGGGCACAGTGGACCAAAAACATTCAGTACTTC.

The J gene is TRBJ2-7, the V gene TRBV6-6, with 7 bases identical to TRBD1. Trimming cost V 5 bases and J 3 bases; bases outside gene matches: 16. Germline V gene lookup returns CDR1 MNHNY and CDR2 SVGAGI (reference sequence). This CDR3 region has 17 residues. CDR3 residues: CASSPGGDSLPFYEQYF. In nucleotides, the CDR3 is TGTGCCAGCAGTCCAGGGGGAGATTCCCTCCCCTTCTACGAGCAGTACTTC.

Only one count was recorded for this clone. The genes are TRBV29-1 and TRBJ1-3; D is unclear. Trimming pared 3 bases from V and 1 base from J, leaving 7 bases between. The CDR3 is 13 residues long. Per germline, CDR1 SQVTM and CDR2 ANQGSEA. CDR3 bases: TGCAGCGTTGATACGGGGTCTGGAAACACCATATATTTT. Protein: CSVDTGSGNTIYF.

This chain connects TRBV11-3 to TRBJ2-1, with TRBD2 matching 11 bases. This CDR3 has 16 residues. Germline CDR1 and CDR2: SGHNT and YENEEA. Trimming cost V 1 base and J 6 bases; bases outside gene matches: 5. This CDR3 is CASSLVTSGRSNEQFF. CDR3 in DNA: TGTGCCAGCAGCTTAGTAACTAGCGGGAGATCCAATGAGCAGTTCTTC.

The chain combines TRBV7-2 with TRBJ2-1, with TRBD1 matching over 8 bases. Germline trimming cut 5 bases from V and 0 bases from J; bases unmatched to any gene: 6. Per the germline V gene, CDR1 is SGHTA and CDR2 is FQGNSA. The CDR3 runs 16 residues. CDR3 nucleotides: TGTGCCAGCAGCCAAAGGACAGGGACCTCCTACAATGAGCAGTTCTTC. This sequence encodes CASSQRTGTSYNEQFF.

The V and J genes are TRBV7-2 and TRBJ1-1; perhaps TRBD1 as D (5 bases). The ends were cut back, 0 bases at V and 3 bases at J, with 8 bases in the middle. CDR1 is SGHTA and CDR2 is FQGNSA in the germline V gene. The CDR3 extends over 14 amino acids. CDR3 sequence reads: CASSLAGRDTEAFF. CDR3 bases: TGTGCCAGCAGCTTAGCGGGGCGCGACACTGAAGCTTTCTTT.

This rearrangement joins TRBV27 to TRBJ1-2, with D unresolved. Trimming took off 3 bases at V and 4 bases at J, with 18 bases between the two ends. The CDR3 runs to 16 residues. Germline lookup yields CDR1 MNHEY and CDR2 SMNVEV (reference sequence). CDR3 residues: CASSFSTEVGGYGYTF. The CDR3 coding sequence is TGTGCCAGCAGTTTTTCAACCGAGGTGGGAGGCTATGGCTACACCTTC.

This clone was seen once. The V and J genes are TRBV5-1 and TRBJ2-3; 11 nucleotides line up with TRBD2. The CDR3 totals 17 residues. V lost 6 bases, J lost 5 bases, and 14 bases stayed unmatched. Per the germline V gene, CDR1 is SGHRS and CDR2 is YFSETQ. The CDR3 is CASTRRLAGGGGDTQYF. The CDR3 region has the DNA TGCGCCAGCACCCGCCGTCTAGCGGGAGGAGGGGGAGATACGCAGTATTTT.

This clone came up once. The V gene is TRBV5-5, the J gene TRBJ2-3; D is perhaps TRBD1 (6 bases). This CDR3 has 15 amino acids. The V end was cut by 2 bases, the J end by 5 bases, with 15 bases between. Germline V gene sequence: CDR1 SGHKS, CDR2 YYEKEE (reference sequence). The CDR3 sequence: CASSFTGQQIDTQYF. The CDR3 DNA follows: TGTGCCAGCAGCTTTACAGGGCAACAGATAGATACGCAGTATTTT.

This clone was counted a single time. The V and J genes are TRBV25-1 and TRBJ1-2, with D unclear. V was pared by 2 bases and J by 6 bases, with 10 bases between. CDR3 length: 13 amino acids. Germline V gene lookup returns CDR1 MGHDK and CDR2 SYGVNS. The CDR3 DNA is TGTGCCAGCAGTGAACGGTCTGGGCATGGCTACACCTTC. It encodes CASSERSGHGYTF.

This chain joins TRBV7-9 and TRBJ1-1; TRBD1 might be the D (5 bases). CDR3 size: 13 residues. Germline V gene data show CDR1 as SEHNR and CDR2 as FQNEAQ (reference sequence). V was clipped by 1 base and J by 10 bases, with 13 bases between them. In DNA form, the CDR3 reads TGTGCCAGCAGCTTAGGATGGCAGGGAATAGCTTTCTTT. This gives the protein CASSLGWQGIAFF.

This clone came up a few times. The chain recombines TRBV29-1 with TRBJ2-5; 7 positions match TRBD2. Germline V gene sequence: CDR1 SQVTM, CDR2 ANQGSEA. J was trimmed by 5 bases and V by 4 bases; bases with no gene match: 4. The length of the CDR3 is 12 residues. The CDR3 reads CSVGVGGETQYF. The DNA of the CDR3 is TGCAGCGTTGGAGTCGGGGGGGAGACCCAGTACTTC.

V gene TRBV7-9 combines with J gene TRBJ2-7, with 7 nucleotides matching TRBD1. The J segment lost 5 bases and the V segment lost 4 bases, leaving 2 bases of the junction unmatched. Germline CDR1 reads SEHNR; CDR2 reads FQNEAQ (reference sequence). This CDR3 spans 12 amino acids. CDR3 sequence reads: CASSSTGDEQYF. CDR3 in DNA: TGTGCCAGCAGCTCCACAGGGGACGAGCAGTACTTC.

The V and J genes are TRBV6-5 and TRBJ1-5; a weak D match, TRBD1 (5 bases). Trimming pared 5 bases from V and 2 bases from J, leaving 13 bases between. CDR3 length equals 15 residues. The germline gives CDR1 MNHEY, CDR2 SVGAGI. Here the CDR3 DNA reads TGTGCCAGCAGTCCCAGGGATGTAGGCAATCAGCCCCAGCATTTT. This sequence encodes CASSPRDVGNQPQHF.

The rearrangement uses TRBV7-9 and TRBJ1-5; 11 bases match TRBD1. This CDR3 region has 17 residues. V was pared by 5 bases and J by 0 bases, with 6 bases of the junction left unmatched. Germline CDR1 is SEHNR and CDR2 is FQNEAQ (reference sequence). This CDR3 reads CASSPGTGGYSNQPQHF. CDR3 nucleotides: TGTGCCAGCAGCCCCGGGACAGGGGGTTATAGCAATCAGCCCCAGCATTTT.

V gene TRBV6-5 combines with J gene TRBJ2-1; tentative D call: TRBD2 (7 bases). Germline CDR1 and CDR2: MNHEY and SVGAGI. The CDR3 runs to 16 residues. V was clipped by 4 bases and J by 7 bases, with 20 bases between them. The CDR3 sequence is CASSSLMGGLFNEQFF. The DNA of the CDR3 is TGTGCCAGCAGTTCCCTGATGGGGGGGCTTTTTAATGAGCAGTTCTTC.

This clone was counted many times. The rearrangement uses TRBV7-3 and TRBJ2-3; 7 bases align to TRBD2. The CDR3 spans 15 residues. CDR1 is SGHTA, CDR2 FQGTGA, per germline. V shed 5 bases and J 4 bases; nucleotides not matched to a gene: 9. CDR3 protein: CASSRIGGIADTQYF. CDR3 DNA: TGTGCCAGCAGCCGCATCGGGGGGATAGCAGATACGCAGTATTTT.

This chain connects TRBV10-1 to TRBJ2-7; maybe TRBD1 (6 bases). The V gene lost 0 bases and the J gene lost 7 bases, with 19 bases spanning the gap. The CDR3 totals 16 residues. Germline-derived CDR1 and CDR2 are WNHNN and SYGVQD (reference sequence). CDR3 sequence (DNA): TGCGCCAGCAGTGAGTCAAGGGGACAACCTCTTAGGGAGCAGTACTTC. Translation: CASSESRGQPLREQYF.

The chain is built from TRBV19 and TRBJ1-3; D is possibly TRBD1 (6 bases). The CDR3 has 17 amino acids. CDR1 and CDR2 from the germline V gene are LNHDA and SQIVND (reference sequence). V was pared by 3 bases and J by 0 bases, with 15 bases between. The CDR3: CASSIDPGTLSGNTIYF. In DNA form, the CDR3 reads TGTGCCAGTAGTATCGATCCAGGGACACTCTCTGGAAACACCATATATTTT.

This clone was seen more than once but under ten times. The V and J genes are TRBV3-1 (or the pseudogene TRBV3-2) and TRBJ2-5, with 9 bases matching TRBD1. This CDR3 has 13 residues. The J segment lost 5 bases and the V segment lost 7 bases, leaving 5 bases of the junction unmatched. Per germline, CDR1 LGHDT and CDR2 YNNKEL (reference sequence). CDR3 bases: TGTGCCAGCAAGAGACAGGGGGACGAGACCCAGTACTTC. As protein: CASKRQGDETQYF.

The rearrangement joins TRBV29-1 to TRBJ2-7; D is possibly TRBD2 (5 bases). The V end was cut by 7 bases, the J end by 2 bases, with 9 bases between. Germline CDR1 and CDR2: SQVTM and ANQGSEA. CDR3 size: 11 residues. DNA of the CDR3: TGCAGCGGATCGACTACCTACGAGCAGTACTTC. Translation: CSGSTTYEQYF.

The chain has TRBV7-9 and TRBJ1-2, with 9 bases lining up with TRBD1. Trimming at V came to 1 base and at J to 4 bases, leaving 4 bases not matched to a gene. CDR3 length: 15 amino acids. Germline loops: CDR1 SEHNR, CDR2 FQNEAQ (reference sequence). The CDR3 protein is CASSLGDRVFYGYTF. CDR3 nucleotide sequence: TGTGCCAGCAGCTTAGGGGACAGGGTTTTCTATGGCTACACCTTC.

The chain couples TRBV19 to TRBJ2-2; perhaps TRBD2 as D (6 bases). The germline CDR1 and CDR2 sequences are LNHDA and SQIVND (reference sequence). Trimming shortened V by 9 bases and J by 3 bases, and 14 bases separated the two germline ends. CDR3 size: 14 residues. CDR3 region: CASGRGSHTGELFF. For the CDR3, the DNA is TGTGCCAGCGGGCGGGGCAGCCACACCGGGGAGCTGTTTTTT.

Regarding this clone: This sample also contains other DNA sequences that code for the same CDR3. This chain joins TRBV2 and TRBJ2-7; 10 positions agree with TRBD1. Germline trimming cut 3 bases from V and 4 bases from J; bases unmatched to any gene: 6. Germline CDR1 SNHLY, CDR2 FYNNEI. The CDR3 runs 15 residues. The CDR3 DNA reads as TGTGCCAGCAGTGAGAATCGGGACAGGGGTTACGAGCAGTACTTC. Its translation is CASSENRDRGYEQYF.

Worth noting for this clone: The limits of the CDR3 on the DNA are not certain, so only TCRdb's listed CDR3 is given. The chain recombines TRBV21-1 with TRBJ2-7; TRBD1, as called in the table, went unchecked against the DNA. TRBV21-1 is a documented pseudogene. Ends included, the CDR3 has 12 residues. This CDR3 reads CASSKRFGQGAF.

The CDR3 nucleotides are TGCAGCGTCCGACAATTCCGCACAGATACGCAGTATTTT. Translating gives CSVRQFRTDTQYF. This sequence joins TRBV29-1 and TRBJ2-3; D unresolved. CDR1 SQVTM and CDR2 ANQGSEA come from the germline V gene. The CDR3 has 13 amino acids. The V gene lost 6 bases and the J gene lost 1 base, with 11 bases spanning the gap.

This chain links TRBV6-5 with TRBJ2-2; 8 nucleotides align to TRBD1. CDR3 length equals 15 residues. Germline V gives CDR1 MNHEY, CDR2 SVGAGI. Trimming cost V 10 bases and J 6 bases; bases outside gene matches: 13. CDR3 protein: CATSPWQGAPGELFF. For the CDR3, the DNA is TGTGCCACCAGCCCATGGCAGGGGGCGCCCGGGGAGCTGTTTTTT.